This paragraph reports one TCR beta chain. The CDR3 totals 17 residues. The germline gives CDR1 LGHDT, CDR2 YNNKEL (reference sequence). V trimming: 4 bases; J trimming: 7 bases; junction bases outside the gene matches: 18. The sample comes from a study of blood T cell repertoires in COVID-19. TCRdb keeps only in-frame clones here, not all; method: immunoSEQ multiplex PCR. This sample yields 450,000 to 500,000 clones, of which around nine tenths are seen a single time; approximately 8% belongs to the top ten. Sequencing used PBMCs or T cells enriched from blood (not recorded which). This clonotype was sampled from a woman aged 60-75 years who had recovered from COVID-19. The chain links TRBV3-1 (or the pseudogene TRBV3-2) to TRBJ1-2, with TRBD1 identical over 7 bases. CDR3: CASSPQLTQGVFFGYTF. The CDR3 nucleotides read TGTGCCAGCAGCCCCCAACTGACCCAGGGGGTGTTCTTTGGCTACACCTTC.